A single sample gave rise to the 6 T cell receptor beta chains below, sequenced in a study of blood T cells in healthy people across ages. A sample-barcoded 5' primer and a J-beta primer mix were used in a second PCR of about 7 to 11 cycles. TCRdb recomputed calls from the 5' RACE reads with MiXCR, one row per CDR3 protein. In the table there are around 1,100,000 distinct CDR3 sequences, roughly two fifths of which are singletons. Material: blood. Receptors originate from a man aged 18 to 30 in good health.

This clonotype was seen only a few times. The rearrangement uses TRBV13 and TRBJ2-5; TRBD1 is a possible D gene (5 bases). The J call could be wrong; TRBJ2-7 is a better fit for the DNA end. The length of the CDR3 is 12 residues. The V gene's germline CDR1 is PRHDT and CDR2 FYEKMQ (reference sequence). CDR3 nucleotide sequence: TGTGCCAGCAGCTTAGAAGGGGTCGAGCAGTACTTC. Protein sequence: CASSLEGVEQYF.

This rearrangement joins TRBV5-1 to TRBJ1-2, with D tentatively TRBD1 (5 bases). V lost 4 bases and J lost 1, with 14 bases in between. The CDR3 sequence is 15 residues long. Germline V gene data show CDR1 as SGHRS and CDR2 as YFSETQ. The CDR3 is CASSLTGAFNYGYTF. The CDR3 DNA sequence: TGCGCCAGCAGCCTAACCGGGGCCTTTAACTATGGCTACACCTTC.

The chain links TRBV10-3 to TRBJ2-1; D call uncertain. The CDR3 runs 13 residues. The germline gives CDR1 ENHRY, CDR2 SYGVKD. V dropped 2 bases and J dropped 13 bases, with 15 bases sitting between them. The CDR3 nucleotides are TGTGCCATCAGTGAGGCCCGCCAAGAGACCCAGTTCTTC. Translating it yields CAISEARQETQFF.

The V and J genes are TRBV20-1 and TRBJ1-1; tentative D call: TRBD1 (5 bases). The V end lost 6 bases, the J end lost 7 bases, and 15 bases lay between the germline ends. Per germline, CDR1 DFQATT and CDR2 SNEGSKA (reference sequence). CDR3 length equals 12 residues. CDR3: CSAAGTSSEAFF. For the CDR3, the DNA is TGCAGTGCAGCCGGGACCTCTAGTGAAGCTTTCTTT.

Note on this clonotype: A read error may be the cause here, since a much bigger clone is one base away. V usage is TRBV20-1 and J usage is TRBJ2-5, with 8 bases matching TRBD2. The CDR3 totals 15 residues. V trimming: 0 bases; J trimming: 11 bases; junction bases outside the gene matches: 14. Germline V gene sequence: CDR1 DFQATT, CDR2 SNEGSKA (reference sequence). CDR3 DNA: TGCAGTGCTAGAGATGACGGTAGCGGGATCGATGAGCAGTACTTC. It yields the protein CSARDDGSGIDEQYF.

Details on this clonotype: A clone one base away is much larger, so this may be a read error. This chain links TRBV28 with TRBJ2-7; D unclear. Looked up from germline, CDR1 is MDHEN and CDR2 is SYDVKM. This CDR3 has 14 residues. V lost 5 bases, J lost 4 bases, and 15 bases lay in between. The CDR3 is CASSVPGSGYEQYF. In nucleotides, the CDR3 is TGTGCCAGCAGTGTCCCCGGGTCGGGTTACGAGCAGTACTTC.